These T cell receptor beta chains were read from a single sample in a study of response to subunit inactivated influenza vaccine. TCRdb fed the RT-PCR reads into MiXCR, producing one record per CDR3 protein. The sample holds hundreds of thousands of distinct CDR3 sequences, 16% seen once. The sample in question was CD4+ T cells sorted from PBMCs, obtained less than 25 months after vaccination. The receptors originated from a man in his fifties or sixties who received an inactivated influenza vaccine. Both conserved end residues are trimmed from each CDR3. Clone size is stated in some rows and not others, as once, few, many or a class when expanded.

ASSGQPLYGYT,NA,TRBV7-2
ASSRDSADTQY,NA,TRBV10-1
SAEIGNSPLH,many,TRBV20-1
SARTGWNEQF,NA,TRBV20-1
SARNLAPSSYEQY,NA,TRBV20-1
SASWTDNQPQH,NA,TRBV20-1
ASSHLAGGLQETQY,many,TRBV12-3/TRBV12-4
ASSLVRASGGTNEKLF,NA,TRBV11-1
ASSQGYGGSYNEQF,few,TRBV3-1
SARDLARPPTYEQY,NA,TRBV20-1
ASSLTWTSGESRYEQY,NA,TRBV11-2
ATSGQENNNEQF,NA,TRBV24-1
AITPGLARTDTQY,few,TRBV10-3
AISERPEETQY,NA,TRBV10-3
ASSQAEEQF,many,TRBV14
ASSSGHNGDGELF,NA,TRBV5-1
ASTSDTGELF,NA,TRBV6-5
ASSKEIMNTEAF,NA,TRBV5-1
ASSLVDSGNTIY,many,TRBV12-3/TRBV12-4
ASARGDYGYT,NA,TRBV6-2/TRBV6-3
ASNLGRNSNQPQH,NA,TRBV19
AISVGSASYNEQF,NA,TRBV10-3
ASSYGTSGRH,many,TRBV6-2/TRBV6-3
ASRGPGGSQPQH,NA,TRBV12-3/TRBV12-4
ASGPFGTDTQY,few,TRBV7-9
AISSIGQGSTYEQY,NA,TRBV10-3
SAEGPANTGELF,NA,TRBV20-1
ASSQDSHNEQF,NA,TRBV4-3
ASSGDSDRLF,NA,TRBV2
ASSSRPGDYSPLH,few,TRBV5-1
ASSQADSSSYEQY,NA,TRBV4-2